What follows is one T cell receptor beta chain and its context. The data were produced by immunoSEQ multiplex PCR, yet TCRdb's version contains in-frame clones alone and is incomplete. The sample includes over 100,000 clones, around three quarters of them seen just once. The CDR3 runs 16 residues. Germline CDR1 and CDR2: MRHNA and SNTAGT. Losses at the gene ends were 6 bases for V and 4 bases for J; bases not matched to a gene: 5. This record comes from a study of blood T cell repertoires in COVID-19. Study-wide background: T cells, B-cell-depleted T cells, or PBMCs supplied cDNA or gDNA.

V and J are TRBV6-4 and TRBJ2-2; 13 bases are a match to TRBD2. The material sequenced was peripheral blood. This clonotype originated in a man in his sixties with active or convalescent COVID-19. CDR3 DNA sequence: TGTGCCAGCAGCCAGGGACTAGCGGGATCCACCGGGGAGCTGTTTTTT. This sequence encodes CASSQGLAGSTGELFF.